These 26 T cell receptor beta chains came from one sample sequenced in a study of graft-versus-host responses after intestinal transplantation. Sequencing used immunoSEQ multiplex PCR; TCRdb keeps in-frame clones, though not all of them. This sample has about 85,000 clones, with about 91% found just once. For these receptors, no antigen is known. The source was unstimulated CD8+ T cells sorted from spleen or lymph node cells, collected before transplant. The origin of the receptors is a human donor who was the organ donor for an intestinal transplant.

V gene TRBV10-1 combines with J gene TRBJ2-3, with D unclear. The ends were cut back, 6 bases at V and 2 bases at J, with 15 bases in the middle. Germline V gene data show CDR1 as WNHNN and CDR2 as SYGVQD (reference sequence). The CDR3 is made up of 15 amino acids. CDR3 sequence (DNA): TGCGCCAGCAGCCCCGGACGAGCCGACACAGATACGCAGTATTTT. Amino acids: CASSPGRADTDTQYF.

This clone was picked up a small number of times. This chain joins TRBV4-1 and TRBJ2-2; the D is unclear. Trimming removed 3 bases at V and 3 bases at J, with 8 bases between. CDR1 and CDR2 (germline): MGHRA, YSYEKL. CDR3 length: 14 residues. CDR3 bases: TGCGCCAGCAGCCATCTTGCCCACACCGGGGAGCTGTTTTTT. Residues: CASSHLAHTGELFF.

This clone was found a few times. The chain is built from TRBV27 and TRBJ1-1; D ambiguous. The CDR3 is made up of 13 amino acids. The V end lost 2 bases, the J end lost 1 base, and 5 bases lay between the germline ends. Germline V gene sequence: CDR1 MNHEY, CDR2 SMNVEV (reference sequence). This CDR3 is CASSLLWNTEAFF. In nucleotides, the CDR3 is TGTGCCAGCAGTTTACTCTGGAACACTGAAGCTTTCTTT.

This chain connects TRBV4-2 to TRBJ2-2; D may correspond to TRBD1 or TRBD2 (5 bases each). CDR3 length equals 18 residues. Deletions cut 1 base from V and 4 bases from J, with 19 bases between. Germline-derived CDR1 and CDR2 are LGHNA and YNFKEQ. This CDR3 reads CASSQVFGGVGGTGELFF. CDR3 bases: TGTGCCAGCAGCCAAGTCTTTGGGGGAGTTGGTGGCACCGGGGAGCTGTTTTTT.

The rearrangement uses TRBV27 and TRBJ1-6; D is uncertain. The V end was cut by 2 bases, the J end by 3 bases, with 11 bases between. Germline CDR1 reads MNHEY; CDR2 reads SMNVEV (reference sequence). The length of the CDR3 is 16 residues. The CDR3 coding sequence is TGTGCCAGCAGTTTAGCAGGCAGAATCTATAATTCACCCCTCCACTTT. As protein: CASSLAGRIYNSPLHF.

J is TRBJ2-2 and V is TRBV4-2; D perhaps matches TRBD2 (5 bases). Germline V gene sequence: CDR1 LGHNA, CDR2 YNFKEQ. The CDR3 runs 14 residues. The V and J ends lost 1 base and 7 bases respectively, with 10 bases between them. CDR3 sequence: CASSQGTGIGELFF. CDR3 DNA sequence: TGTGCCAGCAGCCAAGGGACGGGAATCGGGGAGCTGTTTTTT.

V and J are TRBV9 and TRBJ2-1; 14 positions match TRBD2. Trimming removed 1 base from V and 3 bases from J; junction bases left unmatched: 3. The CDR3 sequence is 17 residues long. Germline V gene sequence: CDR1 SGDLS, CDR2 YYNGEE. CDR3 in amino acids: CASSVSGTSGGYNEQFF. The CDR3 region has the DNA TGTGCCAGCAGCGTATCCGGGACTAGCGGGGGCTACAATGAGCAGTTCTTC.

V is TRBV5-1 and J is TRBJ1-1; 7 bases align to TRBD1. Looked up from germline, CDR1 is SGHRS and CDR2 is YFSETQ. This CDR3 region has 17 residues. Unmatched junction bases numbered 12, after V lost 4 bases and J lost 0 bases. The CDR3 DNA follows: TGCGCCAGCAGCACCGGGACAGCTGACGCAATGAACACTGAAGCTTTCTTT. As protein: CASSTGTADAMNTEAFF.

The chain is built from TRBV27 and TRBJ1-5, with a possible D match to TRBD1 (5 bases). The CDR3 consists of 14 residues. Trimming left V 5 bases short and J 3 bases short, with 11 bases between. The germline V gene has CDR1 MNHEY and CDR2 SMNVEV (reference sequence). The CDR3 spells CASSHDSTNQPQHF. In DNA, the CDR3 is TGTGCCAGCAGTCATGACAGCACCAATCAGCCCCAGCATTTT.

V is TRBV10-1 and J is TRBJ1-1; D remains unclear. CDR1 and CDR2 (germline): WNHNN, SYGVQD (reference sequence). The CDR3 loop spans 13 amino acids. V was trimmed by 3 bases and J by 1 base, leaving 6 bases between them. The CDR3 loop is CASSDDGNTEAFF. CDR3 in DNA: TGCGCCAGCAGTGACGACGGGAACACTGAAGCTTTCTTT.

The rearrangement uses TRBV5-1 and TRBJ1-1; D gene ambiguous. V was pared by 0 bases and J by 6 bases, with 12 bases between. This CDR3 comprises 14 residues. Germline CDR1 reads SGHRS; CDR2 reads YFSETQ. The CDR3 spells CASSLASPGSEAFF. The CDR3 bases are TGCGCCAGCAGCTTGGCATCCCCGGGTTCTGAAGCTTTCTTT.

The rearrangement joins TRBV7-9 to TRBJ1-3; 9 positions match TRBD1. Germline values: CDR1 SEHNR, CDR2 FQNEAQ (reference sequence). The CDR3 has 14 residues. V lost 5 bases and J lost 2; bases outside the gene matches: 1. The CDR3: CASSGTGTGNTIYF. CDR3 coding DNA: TGTGCCAGCAGCGGGACAGGGACTGGAAACACCATATATTTT. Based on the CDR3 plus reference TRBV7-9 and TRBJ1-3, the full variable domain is DTGVSQNPRHKITKRGQNVTFRCDPISEHNRLYWYRQTLGQGPEFLTYFQNEAQLEKSRLLSDRFSAERPKGSFSTLEIQRTEQGDSAMYLCASSGTGTGNTIYFGEGSWLTVV.

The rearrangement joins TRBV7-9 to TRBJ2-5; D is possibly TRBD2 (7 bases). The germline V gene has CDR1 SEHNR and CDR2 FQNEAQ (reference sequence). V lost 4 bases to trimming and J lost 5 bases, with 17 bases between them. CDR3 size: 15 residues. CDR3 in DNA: TGTGCCAGCAGCTGTCTCGCGGGGGCGTGGGAGACCCAGTACTTC. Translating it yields CASSCLAGAWETQYF.

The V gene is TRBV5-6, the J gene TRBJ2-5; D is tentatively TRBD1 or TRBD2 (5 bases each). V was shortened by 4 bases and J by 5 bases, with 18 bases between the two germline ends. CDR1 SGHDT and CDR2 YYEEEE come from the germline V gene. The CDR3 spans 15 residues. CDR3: CASSPRDQAEETQYF. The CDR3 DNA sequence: TGTGCCAGCAGCCCCCGGGACCAAGCGGAGGAGACCCAGTACTTC.

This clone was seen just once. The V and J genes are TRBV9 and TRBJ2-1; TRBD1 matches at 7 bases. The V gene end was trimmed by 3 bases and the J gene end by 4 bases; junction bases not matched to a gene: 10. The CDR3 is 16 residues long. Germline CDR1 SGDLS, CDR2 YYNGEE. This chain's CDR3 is CASSAPVRQGYNEQFF. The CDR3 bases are TGTGCCAGCAGCGCCCCGGTAAGACAGGGATACAATGAGCAGTTCTTC.

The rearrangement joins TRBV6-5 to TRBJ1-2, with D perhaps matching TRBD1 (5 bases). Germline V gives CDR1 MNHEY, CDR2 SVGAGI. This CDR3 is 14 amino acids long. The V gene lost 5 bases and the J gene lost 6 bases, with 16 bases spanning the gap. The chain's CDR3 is CASSEGPREHGYTF. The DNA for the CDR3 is TGTGCCAGCAGTGAAGGTCCCAGGGAACATGGCTACACCTTC.

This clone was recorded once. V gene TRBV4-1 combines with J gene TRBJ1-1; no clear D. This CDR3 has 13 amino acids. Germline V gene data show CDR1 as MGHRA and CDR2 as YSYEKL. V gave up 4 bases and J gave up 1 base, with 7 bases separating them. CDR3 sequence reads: CASSLIPNTEAFF. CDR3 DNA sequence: TGCGCCAGCAGCCTCATTCCGAACACTGAAGCTTTCTTT.

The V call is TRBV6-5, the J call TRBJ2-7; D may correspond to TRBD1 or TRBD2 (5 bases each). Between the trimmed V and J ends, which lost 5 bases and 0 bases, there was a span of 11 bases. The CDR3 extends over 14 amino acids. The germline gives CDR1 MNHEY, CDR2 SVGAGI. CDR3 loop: CASSGDEFSYEQYF. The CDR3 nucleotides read TGTGCCAGCAGTGGGGACGAGTTCTCCTACGAGCAGTACTTC.

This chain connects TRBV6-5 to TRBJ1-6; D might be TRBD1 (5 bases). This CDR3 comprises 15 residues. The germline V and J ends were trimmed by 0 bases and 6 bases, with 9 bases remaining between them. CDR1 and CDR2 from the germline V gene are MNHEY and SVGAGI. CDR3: CASSYSSGPNSPLHF. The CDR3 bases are TGTGCCAGCAGTTACTCTTCGGGGCCTAATTCACCCCTCCACTTT.

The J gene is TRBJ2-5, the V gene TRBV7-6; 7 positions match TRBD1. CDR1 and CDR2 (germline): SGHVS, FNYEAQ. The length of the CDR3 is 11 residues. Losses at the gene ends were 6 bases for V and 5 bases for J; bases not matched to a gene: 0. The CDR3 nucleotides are TGTGCCAGCAGACAGGGGGAGACCCAGTACTTC. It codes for CASRQGETQYF. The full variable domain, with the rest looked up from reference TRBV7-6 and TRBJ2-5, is GAGVSQSPRYKVTKRGQDVALRCDPISGHVSLYWYRQALGQGPEFLTYFNYEAQQDKSGLPNDRFSAERPEGSISTLTIQRTEQRDSAMYRCASRQGETQYFGPGTRLLVL.

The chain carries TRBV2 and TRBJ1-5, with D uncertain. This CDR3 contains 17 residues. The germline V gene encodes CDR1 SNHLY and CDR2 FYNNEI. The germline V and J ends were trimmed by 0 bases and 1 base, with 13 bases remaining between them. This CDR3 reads CASSEALQKGSNQPQHF. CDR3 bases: TGTGCCAGCAGTGAAGCGCTACAAAAAGGGAGCAATCAGCCCCAGCATTTT.

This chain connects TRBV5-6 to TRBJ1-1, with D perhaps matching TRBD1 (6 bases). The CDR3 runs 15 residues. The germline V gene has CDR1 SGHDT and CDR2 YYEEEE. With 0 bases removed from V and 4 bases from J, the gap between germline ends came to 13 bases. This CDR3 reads CASSLVSGVGTEAFF. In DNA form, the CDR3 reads TGTGCCAGCAGCTTGGTTTCAGGGGTGGGCACTGAAGCTTTCTTT.

CDR3 nucleotides: TGTGCCAGCATCAACCTCAAGCGTGGAAACACCATATATTTT. Translated, it gives CASINLKRGNTIYF. The chain couples TRBV7-3 to TRBJ1-3; D is undetermined. The germline gives CDR1 SGHTA, CDR2 FQGTGA. The CDR3 contains 14 residues. Between the trimmed V and J ends, which lost 7 bases and 3 bases, there was a span of 13 bases.

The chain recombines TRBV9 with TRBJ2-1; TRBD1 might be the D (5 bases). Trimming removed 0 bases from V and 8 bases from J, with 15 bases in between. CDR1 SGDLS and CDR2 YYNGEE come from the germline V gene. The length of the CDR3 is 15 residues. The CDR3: CASSVAGRTIDEQFF. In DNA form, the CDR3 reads TGTGCCAGCAGCGTAGCTGGCAGGACAATCGATGAGCAGTTCTTC.

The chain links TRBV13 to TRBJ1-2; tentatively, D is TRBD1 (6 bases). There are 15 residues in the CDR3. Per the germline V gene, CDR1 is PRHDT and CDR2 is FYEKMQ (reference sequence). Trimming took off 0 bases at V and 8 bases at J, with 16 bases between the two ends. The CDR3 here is CASSLGWGQGKGYTF. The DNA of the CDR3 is TGTGCCAGCAGCTTAGGTTGGGGGCAGGGCAAAGGCTACACCTTC.

The CDR3 spells CATSGQGYTGELFF. The CDR3 DNA reads TGTGCCACCAGCGGACAGGGATACACCGGGGAGCTGTTTTTT. V and J are TRBV15 and TRBJ2-2; 8 nucleotides agree with TRBD1. In germline, CDR1 is LNHNV, CDR2 YYDKDF (reference sequence). The V gene end was trimmed by 5 bases and the J gene end by 3 bases; junction bases not matched to a gene: 2. The CDR3 loop spans 14 amino acids.